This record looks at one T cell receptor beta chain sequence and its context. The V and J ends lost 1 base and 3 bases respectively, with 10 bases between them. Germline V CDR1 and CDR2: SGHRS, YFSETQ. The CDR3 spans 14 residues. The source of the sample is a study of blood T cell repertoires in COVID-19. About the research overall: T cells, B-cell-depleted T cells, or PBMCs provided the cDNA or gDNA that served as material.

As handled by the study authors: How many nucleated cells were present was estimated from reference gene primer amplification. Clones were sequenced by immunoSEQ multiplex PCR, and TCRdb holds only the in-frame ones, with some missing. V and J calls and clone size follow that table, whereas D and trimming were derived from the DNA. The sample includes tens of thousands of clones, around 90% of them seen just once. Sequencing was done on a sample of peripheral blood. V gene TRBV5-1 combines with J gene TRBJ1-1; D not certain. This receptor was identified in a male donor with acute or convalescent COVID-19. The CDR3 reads CASSLTGVDTEAFF. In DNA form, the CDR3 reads TGCGCCAGCAGCTTGACCGGGGTGGACACTGAAGCTTTCTTT.